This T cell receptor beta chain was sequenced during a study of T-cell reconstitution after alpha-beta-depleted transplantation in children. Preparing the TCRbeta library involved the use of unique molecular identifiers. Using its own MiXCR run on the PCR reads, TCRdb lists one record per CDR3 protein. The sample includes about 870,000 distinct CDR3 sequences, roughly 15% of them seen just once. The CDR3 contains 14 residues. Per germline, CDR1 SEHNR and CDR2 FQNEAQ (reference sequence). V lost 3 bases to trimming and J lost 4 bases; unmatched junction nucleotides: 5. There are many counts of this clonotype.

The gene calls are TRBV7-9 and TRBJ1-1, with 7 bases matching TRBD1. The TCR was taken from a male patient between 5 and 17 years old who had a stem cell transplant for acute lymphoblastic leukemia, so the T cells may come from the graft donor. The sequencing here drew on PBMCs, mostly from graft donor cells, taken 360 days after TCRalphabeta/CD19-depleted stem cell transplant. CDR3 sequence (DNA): TGTGCCAGCAGCTTGCTGACAGGGATCACTGAAGCTTTCTTT. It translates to CASSLLTGITEAFF. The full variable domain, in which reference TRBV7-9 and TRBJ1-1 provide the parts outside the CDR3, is DTGVSQNPRHKITKRGQNVTFRCDPISEHNRLYWYRQTLGQGPEFLTYFQNEAQLEKSRLLSDRFSAERPKGSFSTLEIQRTEQGDSAMYLCASSLLTGITEAFFGQGTRLTVV.